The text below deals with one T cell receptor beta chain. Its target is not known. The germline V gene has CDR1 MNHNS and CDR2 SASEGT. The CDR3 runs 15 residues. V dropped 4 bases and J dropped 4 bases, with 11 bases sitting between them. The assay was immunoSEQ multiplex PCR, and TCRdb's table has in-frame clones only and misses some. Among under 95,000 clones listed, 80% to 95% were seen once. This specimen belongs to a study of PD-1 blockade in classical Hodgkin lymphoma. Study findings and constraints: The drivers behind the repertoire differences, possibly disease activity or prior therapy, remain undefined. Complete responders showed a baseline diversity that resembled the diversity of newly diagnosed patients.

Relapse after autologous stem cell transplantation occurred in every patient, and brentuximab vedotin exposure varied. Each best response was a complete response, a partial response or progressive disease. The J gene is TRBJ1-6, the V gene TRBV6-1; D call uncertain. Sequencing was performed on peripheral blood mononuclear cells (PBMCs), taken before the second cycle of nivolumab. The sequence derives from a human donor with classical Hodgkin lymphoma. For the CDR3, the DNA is TGTGCCAGCAGTGTCAAAGGGTTTTATAATTCACCCCTCCACTTT. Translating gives CASSVKGFYNSPLHF.